This paragraph covers one TCR beta chain sequence. Its target is not known. The naive CD8 subset, CD45RO-negative cells positively selected for CCR7, excluded terminally differentiated effector memory CD45RA+ cells. Several immunoSEQ plates held equal portions of the genomic DNA taken from each subset. The protocol was immunoSEQ multiplex PCR, while the TCRdb copy is restricted to in-frame clones and leaves out a portion. Here the sample spans hundreds of thousands of clones, 96% being singletons. This sample was included in a study of shared clonotypes between healthy human individuals. Whole-study results and caveats: The rarefaction results pointed to incomplete sorted-subset sequencing despite large depth. All-four-donor shared clonotypes had higher generation probabilities than non-shared clonotypes did.

Sequenced input: naive CD8+ T cells sorted from blood. The sequence derives from a man younger than 45 in good health.

CDR3 sequence: CATSRAEIQETQYF. In DNA form, the CDR3 reads TGTGCCACCAGCAGAGCAGAAATCCAAGAGACCCAGTACTTC. The chain recombines TRBV15 with TRBJ2-5; no clear D. V lost 1 base, J lost 1 base, and 7 bases lay in between. This CDR3 spans 14 amino acids. In germline, CDR1 is LNHNV, CDR2 YYDKDF (reference sequence).